The 22 T cell receptor beta chains below all came from one sample that was sequenced in a study of T cell responses to AZD1222 COVID-19 vaccine. This table comes from immunoSEQ multiplex PCR, and its TCRdb copy is limited to in-frame clones, with some not included. This sample has roughly 160,000 clones, with around 90% found just once. The sequences come from peripheral blood, collected on day 0 of MenACWY control vaccination. These receptors were collected from an adult in good health.

The V and J genes are TRBV7-9 and TRBJ2-1; D unclear. Germline V gene data show CDR1 as SEHNR and CDR2 as FQNEAQ (reference sequence). This CDR3 spans 12 amino acids. The V end lost 5 bases, the J end lost 9 bases, and 11 bases lay between the germline ends. The CDR3 reads CASSLSTGEQFF. The CDR3 DNA is TGTGCCAGCAGCCTGTCGACTGGTGAGCAGTTCTTC. Together with reference TRBV7-9 and TRBJ2-1, the CDR3 gives the full variable domain: DTGVSQNPRHKITKRGQNVTFRCDPISEHNRLYWYRQTLGQGPEFLTYFQNEAQLEKSRLLSDRFSAERPKGSFSTLEIQRTEQGDSAMYLCASSLSTGEQFFGPGTRLTVL.

The chain recombines TRBV19 with TRBJ2-3, with D tentatively TRBD1 or TRBD2 (6 bases each). V lost 0 bases and J lost 3, with 10 bases in between. The germline CDR1 and CDR2 sequences are LNHDA and SQIVND (reference sequence). The CDR3 covers 15 residues. Here the CDR3 reads CASSIDGGRTDTQYF. DNA for the CDR3: TGTGCCAGTAGTATAGACGGGGGCCGGACAGATACGCAGTATTTT.

This clone has only a few counts. This chain uses TRBV24-1 with TRBJ2-1; D may match TRBD1 or TRBD2 (5 bases each). This CDR3 has 16 residues. V lost 3 bases and J 5 bases, leaving 16 bases between the germline ends. Germline V gives CDR1 KGHDR, CDR2 SFDVKD. The CDR3 reads CATSDPGPLSHNEQFF. The CDR3 DNA sequence: TGTGCCACCAGTGATCCGGGACCCTTAAGCCACAATGAGCAGTTCTTC.

The chain joins TRBV28 to TRBJ1-5; D might be TRBD1 (5 bases). The V and J ends lost 3 bases and 4 bases respectively, with 13 bases between them. The V gene's germline CDR1 is MDHEN and CDR2 SYDVKM. This CDR3 has 15 residues. In DNA, the CDR3 is TGTGCCAGCAGTTTGGTAGGGCGGGGGAATCAGCCCCAGCATTTT. Residues: CASSLVGRGNQPQHF.

J is TRBJ1-5 and V is TRBV7-2, with 7 nucleotides matching TRBD1. The CDR3 has 16 amino acids. The germline V gene has CDR1 SGHTA and CDR2 FQGNSA. J gave up 1 base and V 0 bases, and 3 bases lay outside the gene matches. For the CDR3, the DNA is TGTGCCAGCAGCTTAGCCCGACAGGGAAGCAATCAGCCCCAGCATTTT. Its protein is CASSLARQGSNQPQHF. The entire variable domain, with the rest obtained from reference TRBV7-2 and TRBJ1-5, is as follows: GAGVSQSPSNKVTEKGKDVELRCDPISGHTALYWYRQSLGQGLEFLIYFQGNSAPDKSGLPSDRFSAERTGGSVSTLTIQRTQQEDSAVYLCASSLARQGSNQPQHFGDGTRLSIL.

The rearrangement joins TRBV3-1 (or the pseudogene TRBV3-2) to TRBJ2-5; TRBD2 is a possible D gene (7 bases). The V end was cut by 1 base, the J end by 2 bases, with 26 bases between. Germline V lookup: CDR1 LGHDT, CDR2 YNNKEL (reference sequence). CDR3 length equals 20 residues. CDR3 loop: CASSQVYGGSRRGRQETQYF. CDR3 nucleotide sequence: TGTGCCAGCAGCCAAGTCTATGGCGGGAGTCGTAGGGGGAGGCAAGAGACCCAGTACTTC.

The chain carries TRBV6-1 and TRBJ1-1, with a weak D call TRBD1 (5 bases). The CDR3 length is 16 residues. Germline CDR1 and CDR2: MNHNS and SASEGT. V was pared by 3 bases and J by 1 base, with 15 bases between. The CDR3 sequence: CASSDFQGWENTEAFF. In DNA form, the CDR3 reads TGTGCCAGCAGTGACTTTCAGGGATGGGAGAACACTGAAGCTTTCTTT.

The chain joins TRBV19 to TRBJ2-1, with 8 nucleotides matching TRBD1. Germline trimming cut 5 bases from V and 8 bases from J; bases unmatched to any gene: 8. The germline V gene encodes CDR1 LNHDA and CDR2 SQIVND (reference sequence). The CDR3 extends over 14 amino acids. The CDR3 spells CASSLADRGYEQFF. The DNA for the CDR3 is TGTGCCAGTAGTCTAGCAGACAGGGGCTATGAGCAGTTCTTC. Together with reference TRBV19 and TRBJ2-1, the CDR3 gives the full variable domain: DGGITQSPKYLFRKEGQNVTLSCEQNLNHDAMYWYRQDPGQGLRLIYYSQIVNDFQKGDIAEGYSVSREKKESFPLTVTSAQKNPTAFYLCASSLADRGYEQFFGPGTRLTVL.

This chain joins TRBV4-1 and TRBJ1-5, with unresolved D. The CDR3 runs 13 residues. Trimming cost V 0 bases and J 7 bases, with 7 bases left between them. Germline lookup yields CDR1 MGHRA and CDR2 YSYEKL. The CDR3 bases are TGCGCCAGCAGCCAAGATGTTCGACAGCCCCAGCATTTT. As protein: CASSQDVRQPQHF.

This sequence joins TRBV19 and TRBJ2-7, with TRBD1 identical over 11 bases. V shed 5 bases, J shed 3 bases, and the junction held 12 bases outside the gene matches. The CDR3 is 17 amino acids. Germline V lookup: CDR1 LNHDA, CDR2 SQIVND (reference sequence). The CDR3 sequence is CASSVQVTGTGGYEQYF. Here the CDR3 DNA reads TGTGCCAGTAGTGTTCAGGTTACCGGGACAGGGGGCTACGAGCAGTACTTC.

This chain connects TRBV6-5 to TRBJ1-2; TRBD1 matches 8 bases. V shed 5 bases and J 7 bases; nucleotides not matched to a gene: 6. This CDR3 spans 13 amino acids. Germline assignment: CDR1 MNHEY and CDR2 SVGAGI. For the CDR3, the DNA is TGTGCCAGCAGTCCTGGAACAGGGGGTGGCTACACCTTC. Protein product: CASSPGTGGGYTF.

This clone was recorded a few times. In DNA form, the CDR3 reads TGTGCCAGCAGCTCAGGTAGCGGGGTCTCCTACGAGCAGTACTTC. This gives the protein CASSSGSGVSYEQYF. The chain links TRBV7-2 to TRBJ2-7; TRBD2 matches at 8 bases. V gave up 4 bases and J gave up 0 bases; unmatched junction bases: 5. Germline V gives CDR1 SGHTA, CDR2 FQGNSA. This CDR3 contains 15 residues.

V is TRBV29-1 and J is TRBJ2-6, with D unresolved. Germline V CDR1 and CDR2: SQVTM, ANQGSEA. V lost 4 bases to trimming and J lost 2 bases, with 6 bases between them. CDR3 length equals 13 residues. The CDR3 loop reads CSVARAGANVLTF. CDR3 in DNA: TGCAGCGTTGCCCGGGCTGGGGCCAACGTCCTGACTTTC.

Written as DNA, the CDR3 is TGTGCCAGCAGCCAAGGTCCCAGGGGGTGGACCCAGTACTTC. Translation gives CASSQGPRGWTQYF. This chain links TRBV3-1 (or the pseudogene TRBV3-2) with TRBJ2-5; 7 bases map to TRBD1. This CDR3 spans 14 amino acids. V lost 1 base, J lost 7 bases, and 6 bases stayed unmatched. Germline values: CDR1 LGHDT, CDR2 YNNKEL (reference sequence).

This chain connects TRBV25-1 to TRBJ2-1; D remains ambiguous. The CDR3 length is 11 residues. CDR1 MGHDK and CDR2 SYGVNS come from the germline V gene. Deletions cut 7 bases from V and 2 bases from J, with 3 bases between. Here the CDR3 reads CASTAYNEQFF. The CDR3 DNA is TGTGCCAGCACCGCCTACAATGAGCAGTTCTTC.

The V gene is TRBV30, the J gene TRBJ2-3; 8 bases map to TRBD2. The CDR3 contains 15 residues. Germline V gene data show CDR1 as GTSNPN and CDR2 as SVGIG (reference sequence). The V segment lost 3 bases and the J segment 3 bases; nucleotides outside the gene matches: 8. CDR3 sequence (DNA): TGTGCCTGGAGACCGACCGGGAGGGCAACAGATACGCAGTATTTT. This encodes CAWRPTGRATDTQYF.

The rearrangement links TRBV7-8 to TRBJ1-1; a possible D gene is TRBD1 (6 bases). The CDR3 loop spans 13 amino acids. Deletions cut 5 bases from V and 6 bases from J, with 13 bases between. Germline V gene sequence: CDR1 SGHVS, CDR2 FQNEAQ. In DNA form, the CDR3 reads TGTGCCAGCAGCCGTACAGGGAGGCCTGAAGCTTTCTTT. Translating gives CASSRTGRPEAFF.

The rearrangement links TRBV3-1 (or the pseudogene TRBV3-2) to TRBJ1-5; D gene unclear. The V gene lost 2 bases and the J gene lost 4 bases, with 9 bases spanning the gap. Germline assignment: CDR1 LGHDT and CDR2 YNNKEL (reference sequence). The CDR3 loop spans 14 amino acids. The CDR3 protein is CASSQRNRNQPQHF. The DNA for the CDR3 is TGTGCCAGCAGCCAAAGGAACCGAAATCAGCCCCAGCATTTT.

V usage is TRBV9 and J usage is TRBJ1-3; D not certain. V shed 3 bases and J shed 0 bases, with 13 bases lying between them. The CDR3 runs to 16 residues. The germline V gene encodes CDR1 SGDLS and CDR2 YYNGEE. The CDR3 loop reads CASSARTVRSGNTIYF. The DNA for the CDR3 is TGTGCCAGCAGCGCCCGGACGGTGCGCTCTGGAAACACCATATATTTT. The full variable domain, with the rest looked up from reference TRBV9 and TRBJ1-3, is DSGVTQTPKHLITATGQRVTLRCSPRSGDLSVYWYQQSLDQGLQFLIQYYNGEERAKGNILERFSAQQFPDLHSELNLSSLELGDSALYFCASSARTVRSGNTIYFGEGSWLTVV.

V gene TRBV5-1 combines with J gene TRBJ2-5, with unresolved D. The germline gives CDR1 SGHRS, CDR2 YFSETQ. V gave up 6 bases and J gave up 0 bases, with 12 bases separating them. There are 14 residues in the CDR3. The CDR3 loop reads CASILHTYQETQYF. CDR3 nucleotide sequence: TGCGCCAGCATACTTCACACGTACCAAGAGACCCAGTACTTC.

V and J are TRBV7-2 and TRBJ2-5, with 11 nucleotides matching TRBD2. After removal of 6 bases from V and 3 bases from J, the junction contained 3 bases not matched to a gene. This CDR3 is 14 amino acids long. Per the germline V gene, CDR1 is SGHTA and CDR2 is FQGNSA. The CDR3 DNA reads TGTGCCAGCAGGACGGGACTAGCGGAAGAGACCCAGTACTTC. It is translated as CASRTGLAEETQYF.

The chain employs TRBV7-3 and TRBJ2-1; D could derive from TRBD1 or TRBD2 (5 bases each). The CDR3 covers 12 residues. V shed 5 bases and J shed 6 bases, with 8 bases lying between them. Per the germline V gene, CDR1 is SGHTA and CDR2 is FQGTGA. The CDR3 reads CASSRDGNEQFF. As DNA, the CDR3 is TGTGCCAGCAGCCGGGACGGCAATGAGCAGTTCTTC.